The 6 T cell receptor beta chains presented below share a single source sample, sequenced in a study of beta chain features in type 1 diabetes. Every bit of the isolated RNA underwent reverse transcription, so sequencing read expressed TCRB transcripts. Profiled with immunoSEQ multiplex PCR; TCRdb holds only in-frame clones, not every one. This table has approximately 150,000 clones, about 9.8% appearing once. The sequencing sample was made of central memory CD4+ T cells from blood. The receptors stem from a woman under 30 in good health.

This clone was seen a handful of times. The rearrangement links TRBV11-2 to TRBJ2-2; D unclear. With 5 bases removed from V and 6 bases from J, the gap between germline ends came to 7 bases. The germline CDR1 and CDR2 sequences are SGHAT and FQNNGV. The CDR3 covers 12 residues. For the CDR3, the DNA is TGTGCCAGCAGCCTGCAGGCCGGGGAGCTGTTTTTT. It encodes CASSLQAGELFF. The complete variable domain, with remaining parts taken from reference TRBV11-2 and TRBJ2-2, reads EAGVAQSPRYKIIEKRQSVAFWCNPISGHATLYWYQQILGQGPKLLIQFQNNGVVDDSQLPKDRFSAERLKGVDSTLKIQPAKLEDSAVYLCASSLQAGELFFGEGSRLTVL.

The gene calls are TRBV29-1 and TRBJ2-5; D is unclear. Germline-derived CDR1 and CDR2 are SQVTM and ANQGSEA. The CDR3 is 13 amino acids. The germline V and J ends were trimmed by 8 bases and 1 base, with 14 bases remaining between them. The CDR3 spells CSSRRGIQETQYF. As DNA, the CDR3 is TGCAGCTCCCGTAGAGGAATCCAAGAGACCCAGTACTTC.

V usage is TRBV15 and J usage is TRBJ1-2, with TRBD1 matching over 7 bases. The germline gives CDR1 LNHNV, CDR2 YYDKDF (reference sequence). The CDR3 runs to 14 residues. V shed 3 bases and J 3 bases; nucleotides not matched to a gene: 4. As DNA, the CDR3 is TGTGCCACCAGCAGTTACAGGGGAGACTATGGCTACACCTTC. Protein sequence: CATSSYRGDYGYTF. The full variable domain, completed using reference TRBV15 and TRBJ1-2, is DAMVIQNPRYQVTQFGKPVTLSCSQTLNHNVMYWYQQKSSQAPKLLFHYYDKDFNNEADTPDNFQSRRPNTSFCFLDIRSPGLGDTAMYLCATSSYRGDYGYTFGSGTRLTVV.

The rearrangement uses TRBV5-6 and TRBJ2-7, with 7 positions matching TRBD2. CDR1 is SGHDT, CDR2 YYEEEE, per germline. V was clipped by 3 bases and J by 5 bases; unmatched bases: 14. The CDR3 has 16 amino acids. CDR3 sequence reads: CASSWGYGGSVDEQYF. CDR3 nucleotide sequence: TGTGCCAGCAGCTGGGGGTACGGCGGGAGTGTCGACGAGCAGTACTTC.

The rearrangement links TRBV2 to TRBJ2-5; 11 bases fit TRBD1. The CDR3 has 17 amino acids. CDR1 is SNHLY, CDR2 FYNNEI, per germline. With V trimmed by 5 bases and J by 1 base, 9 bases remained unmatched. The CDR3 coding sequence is TGTGCCAGCAGTCCCGGGACAGGGGGACAGTCCCAAGAGACCCAGTACTTC. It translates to CASSPGTGGQSQETQYF.

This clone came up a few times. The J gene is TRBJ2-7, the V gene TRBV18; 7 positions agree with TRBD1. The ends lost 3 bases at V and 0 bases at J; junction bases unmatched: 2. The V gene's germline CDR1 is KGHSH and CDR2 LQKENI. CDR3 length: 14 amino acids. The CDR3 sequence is CASSPTGASYEQYF. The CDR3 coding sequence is TGTGCCAGCTCACCCACAGGGGCCTCCTACGAGCAGTACTTC.